This T cell receptor beta chain was recovered during a study of blood T cell repertoires in COVID-19. The germline V gene encodes CDR1 SEHNR and CDR2 FQNEAQ (reference sequence). Trimming stripped 5 bases from V and 4 bases from J, with 11 bases between. The CDR3 totals 14 residues. The repertoire was sequenced with immunoSEQ multiplex PCR; TCRdb's copy has only in-frame clones and lacks some. Of roughly 200,000 clones in the sample, approximately 84% were seen once. The sequence came from a man in his fifties or sixties with active or convalescent COVID-19. This chain uses TRBV7-9 with TRBJ2-2; D unclear. The specimen was peripheral blood. CDR3 nucleotides: TGTGCCAGCAGCCCCCCAGGCAGCACCGGGGAGCTGTTTTTT. This encodes CASSPPGSTGELFF.